This T cell receptor (beta chain) was captured in a study of blood T cell repertoires in COVID-19 (TCRdb year 2020). Regarding the study in general: The collaborator samples originated in the United States, Italy and Spain and spanned the acute and convalescent phases of COVID-19. The prospective study material was composed of cDNA or gDNA derived from T cells, B-cell-depleted T cells, or PBMCs. The dataset comprised deeply sampled blood TCRbeta repertoires from subjects exposed to, actively infected with, or recovered from COVID-19. The repertoires were released in a freely available public database meant as a resource for research on the immune response to SARS-CoV-2. Samples came from the ongoing ImmuneRACE study (first 160 participants) plus 1,254 subjects from 6 global collaborators. A de-identified subject ID, COVID-19 status, age in years and sex were almost always included in the sample metadata. Where available, HLA class I and class II types were taken from metadata supplied by the sample provider and were not determined by assay-based typing. Results and caveats for the whole study, not just this receptor: The quantity of clinical and demographic metadata differed by source and by participant and was supplied without curation.

With regard to this clone: The target of this receptor is not known. No clone much larger than this one lies a single base away; base qualities are absent.

TCRbeta CDR3 regions were amplified from genomic DNA by means of the immunoSEQ Assay, a bias-controlled multiplex PCR. The paper's processing steps were these. Nucleated cell counts per sample were estimated from amplification of reference gene primers within the assay. To quantify the absolute abundance of each unique TCRbeta CDR3 rearrangement, sequence reads were collapsed and filtered. Productive Simpson clonality was computed per sample as the square root of Simpson's diversity index over productive rearrangements. Held by TCRdb, this immuneACCESS table contains in-frame sequences only and omits some clones. Under half of the omission traces to an unresolved V gene where checked; the cause of the rest is unknown. V and J calls and clone size are copied from that table; D and trimming were computed from the DNA. The sample records some 240,000 clones, over 75% of which are singletons. Of the sample, around 13% is held by the ten largest clones.

Collaborating institutions collected whole blood in K2EDTA tubes following their own protocols. For TCRbeta analysis, collaborators shipped samples as frozen whole blood, isolated PBMCs, or DNA extracted from either of those sample types. Germline trimming amounts to 1 base on V and 2 bases on J, with 5 as the count of junction bases outside the gene matches. The CDR3 numbers 16 residues from cysteine through phenylalanine. The DNA shown is the 48-base CDR3, in frame from base 1. CDR1 and CDR2 were assigned from the germline V gene (reference sequence) as SGHKS and YYEKEE. What was sequenced was peripheral blood. This TCR was recovered from a human donor in a cohort sampled during active COVID-19. The sequence is built from TRBV5-5 and TRBJ2-3, with 9 middle bases fitting TRBD1. The CDR3 region: CASSLLHRGLTDTQYF. In nucleotide form, the sequence is TGTGCCAGCAGCTTGCTGCACAGGGGGCTCACAGATACGCAGTATTTT.